These 27 T cell receptor beta chains originate from one sample sequenced in a study of early T cells in non-severe SARS-CoV-2 infection. A single record per CDR3 protein comes from TCRdb applying MiXCR to the 5' RACE reads. The repertoire holds fewer than 65,000 distinct CDR3 sequences, 7.5% to 9.5% seen once, with approximately 4% in the top ten. The input for sequencing was whole blood, taken at baseline. The receptors were sampled from an adult who was a healthcare worker with PCR-confirmed SARS-CoV-2 infection or an uninfected control (not recorded which).

This clonotype has a handful of counts. The CDR3 spells CASRQAGSTDTQYF. The CDR3 DNA sequence: TGTGCCAGCAGGCAGGCGGGGAGCACAGATACGCAGTATTTT. V and J are TRBV12-3 or TRBV12-4 and TRBJ2-3; tentatively, D is TRBD2 (6 bases). Trimming pared 6 bases from V and 0 bases from J, leaving 10 bases between. The CDR3 is 14 amino acids.

The chain couples TRBV10-2 to TRBJ2-5; 9 positions match TRBD2. J gave up 4 bases and V 4 bases, and 1 base lay outside the gene matches. CDR3 length: 13 residues. CDR1 and CDR2 from the germline V gene are WSHSY and SAAADI. The CDR3 nucleotides are TGCGCCAGCAGTGCACTAGCGGGAGAGACCCAGTACTTC. Translating it yields CASSALAGETQYF.

J is TRBJ2-1 and V is TRBV5-1, with a weak D call TRBD1 (5 bases). The CDR3 has 13 amino acids. CDR1 SGHRS and CDR2 YFSETQ come from the germline V gene. Trimming left V 2 bases short and J 8 bases short, with 11 bases between. In DNA, the CDR3 is TGCGCCAGCAGCTTCGGCGAAGGGGATGAGCAGTTCTTC. It specifies CASSFGEGDEQFF.

The table lists this clonotype with a few counts. This chain joins TRBV5-6 and TRBJ2-5; D gene unclear. V lost 1 base and J lost 5, with 6 bases in between. This CDR3 contains 12 residues. Germline V lookup: CDR1 SGHDT, CDR2 YYEEEE. The CDR3 coding sequence is TGTGCCAGCAGCTTGTACTCGGAGACCCAGTACTTC. This codes for CASSLYSETQYF.

A few counts support this clonotype. This chain links TRBV3-1 with TRBJ2-7, with TRBD1 matching over 8 bases. Germline V CDR1 and CDR2: LGHDT, YNNKEL (reference sequence). The V segment lost 4 bases and the J segment 7 bases; nucleotides outside the gene matches: 9. The CDR3 is made up of 14 amino acids. CDR3 sequence reads: CASSLGQVGLEQYF. Written as DNA, the CDR3 is TGTGCCAGCAGCCTGGGACAGGTGGGCTTGGAGCAGTACTTC.

V usage is TRBV20-1 and J usage is TRBJ2-3; the D gene is possibly TRBD1 (6 bases). CDR3 length: 12 residues. Trimming left V 6 bases short and J 2 bases short, with 9 bases between. Per germline, CDR1 DFQATT and CDR2 SNEGSKA (reference sequence). The CDR3 sequence: CSARGSTDTQYF. The CDR3 DNA reads as TGCAGTGCCAGGGGATCCACAGATACGCAGTATTTT.

The chain is built from TRBV6-1 and TRBJ2-2; no definite D call. CDR1 and CDR2 (germline): MNHNS, SASEGT. This CDR3 spans 13 amino acids. Trimming pared 10 bases from V and 2 bases from J, leaving 11 bases between. The CDR3 protein is CANRFDNTGELFF. CDR3 coding DNA: TGTGCCAACCGTTTTGACAACACCGGGGAGCTGTTTTTT.

At least ten counts were recorded for this clonotype. The chain links TRBV5-1 to TRBJ1-1; no firm D call. Germline assignment: CDR1 SGHRS and CDR2 YFSETQ. The CDR3 sequence is 12 residues long. Trimming shortened V by 2 bases and J by 11 bases, and 13 bases separated the two germline ends. In nucleotides, the CDR3 is TGCGCCAGCAGCTTCAACGAGTTTCCGGCTTTCTTT. Translated, it gives CASSFNEFPAFF.

This clonotype was detected ten times or more. This sequence joins TRBV6-4 and TRBJ2-3; TRBD2 matches 9 bases. This CDR3 is built from 17 residues. With V trimmed by 0 bases and J by 5 bases, 9 bases remained unmatched. The V gene's germline CDR1 is MRHNA and CDR2 SNTAGT. The CDR3 DNA is TGTGCCAGCAGTGACTCGTCTAGCGGGGCGGGCATAGATACGCAGTATTTT. Its translation: CASSDSSSGAGIDTQYF.

This clonotype was counted ten times or more. The chain links TRBV27 to TRBJ1-1; D perhaps matches TRBD1 (5 bases). The CDR3 has 9 amino acids. Germline loops: CDR1 MNHEY, CDR2 SMNVEV (reference sequence). V lost 11 bases, J lost 10 bases, and 11 bases lay in between. The CDR3 DNA reads as TGTGCCGCAAGGGGAGGAGCTTTCTTT. Translated, it gives CAARGGAFF.

The chain recombines TRBV7-2 with TRBJ2-3; 7 bases line up with TRBD1. V trimming: 4 bases; J trimming: 5 bases; junction bases outside the gene matches: 9. The CDR3 loop spans 15 amino acids. Germline V gene sequence: CDR1 SGHTA, CDR2 FQGNSA. CDR3 loop: CASSSEQGREDTQYF. CDR3 nucleotide sequence: TGTGCCAGCAGCTCCGAACAGGGGAGAGAAGATACGCAGTATTTT.

This clonotype was recorded a few times. The rearrangement joins TRBV4-1 to TRBJ1-5; the D is unclear. Germline values: CDR1 MGHRA, CDR2 YSYEKL. This CDR3 region has 15 residues. The V end lost 1 base, the J end lost 7 bases, and 14 bases lay between the germline ends. The CDR3 region is CASSQGAGYAQPQHF. CDR3 DNA sequence: TGCGCCAGCAGCCAAGGGGCCGGGTACGCGCAGCCCCAGCATTTT.

In this sample, this clonotype turned up many times. The chain links TRBV5-1 to TRBJ1-2, with TRBD1 matching over 7 bases. The CDR3 sequence is 14 residues long. The germline gives CDR1 SGHRS, CDR2 YFSETQ. Trimming removed 4 bases from V and 5 bases from J; junction bases left unmatched: 8. The DNA for the CDR3 is TGCGCCAGCAGCGAGGGGACAGTAAATTATGGCTACACCTTC. Protein: CASSEGTVNYGYTF.

Ten or more counts support this clonotype. This chain joins TRBV7-9 and TRBJ1-4, with 7 positions matching TRBD1. CDR3 length: 17 amino acids. Germline V gives CDR1 SEHNR, CDR2 FQNEAQ (reference sequence). The ends lost 8 bases at V and 2 bases at J; junction bases unmatched: 14. Here the CDR3 reads CASSSRTGLRTNEKLFF. The CDR3 DNA sequence: TGTGCCAGCTCCTCCCGGACAGGTCTGCGGACTAATGAAAAACTGTTTTTT. The variable domain in full, with the rest retrieved from reference TRBV7-9 and TRBJ1-4, is DTGVSQNPRHKITKRGQNVTFRCDPISEHNRLYWYRQTLGQGPEFLTYFQNEAQLEKSRLLSDRFSAERPKGSFSTLEIQRTEQGDSAMYLCASSSRTGLRTNEKLFFGSGTQLSVL.

In its sample, this clonotype was seen many times. The J gene is TRBJ2-1, the V gene TRBV2; tentatively, D is TRBD1 (6 bases). CDR1 is SNHLY, CDR2 FYNNEI, per germline. With 1 base removed from V and 0 bases from J, the gap between germline ends came to 7 bases. CDR3 size: 15 residues. Here the CDR3 DNA reads TGTGCCAGCAGTGAAGGAGGGGGCTCCTACAATGAGCAGTTCTTC. This gives the protein CASSEGGGSYNEQFF.

There are many counts of this clonotype. The V gene is TRBV10-1, the J gene TRBJ2-1; 8 positions agree with TRBD2. With V trimmed by 0 bases and J by 9 bases, 7 bases remained unmatched. CDR1 is WNHNN, CDR2 SYGVQD, per germline (reference sequence). The CDR3 runs to 15 residues. The CDR3 here is CASSESGLAGPEQFF. The CDR3 region has the DNA TGCGCCAGCAGTGAGTCTGGACTAGCCGGCCCTGAGCAGTTCTTC.

The chain combines TRBV29-1 with TRBJ2-7, with 8 bases matching TRBD2. Trimming at V came to 4 bases and at J to 5 bases, leaving 19 bases not matched to a gene. CDR1 SQVTM and CDR2 ANQGSEA come from the germline V gene. This CDR3 is 17 amino acids long. CDR3 in amino acids: CSVAKLAVEGKIHEQYF. DNA of the CDR3: TGCAGCGTTGCCAAACTAGCGGTCGAAGGAAAAATCCACGAGCAGTACTTC.

This clonotype was found a few times. J is TRBJ2-1 and V is TRBV7-9; 7 bases line up with TRBD2. The CDR3 sequence is 14 residues long. Losses at the gene ends were 4 bases for V and 7 bases for J; bases not matched to a gene: 7. The germline V gene encodes CDR1 SEHNR and CDR2 FQNEAQ (reference sequence). CDR3 loop: CASSSPIAGNEQFF. The CDR3 DNA sequence: TGTGCCAGCAGCTCGCCCATAGCGGGTAATGAGCAGTTCTTC.

The chain joins TRBV6-5 to TRBJ2-7; 7 positions agree with TRBD1. Germline V gene sequence: CDR1 MNHEY, CDR2 SVGAGI. This CDR3 region has 15 residues. Trimming cost V 0 bases and J 6 bases; bases outside gene matches: 8. In DNA, the CDR3 is TGTGCCAGCAGTTACTCGAGACAGGGATTCAGCGAGCAGTACTTC. It translates to CASSYSRQGFSEQYF.

In this sample, this clonotype turned up a few times. The chain is built from TRBV20-1 and TRBJ2-3, with D unclear. Trimming pared 1 base from V and 0 bases from J, leaving 11 bases between. From germline, CDR1 is DFQATT and CDR2 SNEGSKA (reference sequence). The CDR3 is 15 residues long. CDR3 DNA sequence: TGCAGTGCTAGAGTCGACCGACCTAGCACAGATACGCAGTATTTT. Encoded protein: CSARVDRPSTDTQYF.

The chain uses TRBV4-1 and TRBJ2-7; D not certain. Germline CDR1 is MGHRA and CDR2 is YSYEKL. V gave up 0 bases and J gave up 5 bases, with 23 bases separating them. This CDR3 is 18 amino acids long. The CDR3 bases are TGCGCCAGCAGCCAAGACCCCTCGGGCCAGATCGGGTCCGACGAGCAGTACTTC. Its protein is CASSQDPSGQIGSDEQYF.

The J gene is TRBJ1-2, the V gene TRBV7-9; D ambiguous. Germline V CDR1 and CDR2: SEHNR, FQNEAQ (reference sequence). V shed 5 bases and J shed 2 bases, with 15 bases lying between them. CDR3 length: 15 residues. The DNA of the CDR3 is TGTGCCAGCAGCCCCAGCACCCTGGGGAACTATGGCTACACCTTC. This encodes CASSPSTLGNYGYTF.

Ten or more counts support this clonotype. V is TRBV29-1 and J is TRBJ2-1, with 13 positions matching TRBD2. This CDR3 comprises 14 residues. V shed 3 bases and J 9 bases; nucleotides not matched to a gene: 5. CDR1 is SQVTM and CDR2 is ANQGSEA in the germline V gene. In DNA form, the CDR3 reads TGCAGCGTTGAGGCAAGACTAGCGGGGGGTGAGCAGTTCTTC. This gives the protein CSVEARLAGGEQFF.

This clonotype has only a few counts. V usage is TRBV12-3 or TRBV12-4 and J usage is TRBJ2-3, with D possibly TRBD2 on 5 matching bases. This CDR3 has 16 residues. Trimming removed 6 bases at V and 5 bases at J, with 21 bases between. The CDR3 sequence is CASRPPSPPAVDTQYF. The CDR3 coding sequence is TGTGCCAGCAGACCGCCCAGCCCTCCAGCGGTAGATACGCAGTATTTT.

This clonotype was counted many times. The rearrangement uses TRBV12-3 or TRBV12-4 and TRBJ2-7; 7 nucleotides align to TRBD2. The CDR3 totals 15 residues. The junction had 10 bases not matched to a gene; V was cut back by 5 bases and J by 3 bases. This CDR3 reads CASSAGTGGNYEQYF. CDR3 DNA: TGTGCCAGCAGTGCGGGAACGGGGGGTAACTACGAGCAGTACTTC.

This clonotype was counted at least ten times. This chain uses TRBV6-2 or TRBV6-3 with TRBJ2-1; 8 bases agree with TRBD1. The length of the CDR3 is 17 residues. V lost 0 bases, J lost 5 bases, and 9 bases stayed unmatched. CDR1 is MNHEY, CDR2 SVGEGT, per germline. CDR3 region: CASSYSQGGYPDNEQFF. In DNA form, the CDR3 reads TGTGCCAGCAGTTACTCACAGGGGGGATACCCTGACAATGAGCAGTTCTTC.

The V gene is TRBV5-4, the J gene TRBJ1-2, with D uncertain. CDR3 length: 13 amino acids. Trimming removed 1 base at V and 3 bases at J, with 7 bases between. CDR1 and CDR2 (germline): SGHNT, YYREEE (reference sequence). The CDR3: CASSLYMDYGYTF. The CDR3 DNA is TGTGCCAGCAGCTTGTACATGGACTATGGCTACACCTTC.